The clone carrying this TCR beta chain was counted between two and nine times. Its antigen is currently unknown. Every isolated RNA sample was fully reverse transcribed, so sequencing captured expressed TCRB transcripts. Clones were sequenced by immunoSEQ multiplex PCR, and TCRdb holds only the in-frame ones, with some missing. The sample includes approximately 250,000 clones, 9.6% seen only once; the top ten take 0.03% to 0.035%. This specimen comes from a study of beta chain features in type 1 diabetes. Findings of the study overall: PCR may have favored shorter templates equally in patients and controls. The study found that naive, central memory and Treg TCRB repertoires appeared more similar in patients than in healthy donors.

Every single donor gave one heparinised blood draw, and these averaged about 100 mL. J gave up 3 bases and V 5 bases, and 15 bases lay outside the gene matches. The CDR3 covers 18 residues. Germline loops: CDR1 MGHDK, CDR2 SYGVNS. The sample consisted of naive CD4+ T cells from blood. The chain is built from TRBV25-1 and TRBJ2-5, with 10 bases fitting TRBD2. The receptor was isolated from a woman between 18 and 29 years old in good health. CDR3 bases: TGTGCCAGCAGTCCCACCGCCCCGCTAGCGGGAGTGGAAGAGACCCAGTACTTC. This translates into CASSPTAPLAGVEETQYF. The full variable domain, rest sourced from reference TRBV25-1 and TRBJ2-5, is EADIYQTPRYLVIGTGKKITLECSQTMGHDKMYWYQQDPGMELHLIHYSYGVNSTEKGDLSSESTVSRIRTEHFPLTLESARPSHTSQYLCASSPTAPLAGVEETQYFGPGTRLLVL.